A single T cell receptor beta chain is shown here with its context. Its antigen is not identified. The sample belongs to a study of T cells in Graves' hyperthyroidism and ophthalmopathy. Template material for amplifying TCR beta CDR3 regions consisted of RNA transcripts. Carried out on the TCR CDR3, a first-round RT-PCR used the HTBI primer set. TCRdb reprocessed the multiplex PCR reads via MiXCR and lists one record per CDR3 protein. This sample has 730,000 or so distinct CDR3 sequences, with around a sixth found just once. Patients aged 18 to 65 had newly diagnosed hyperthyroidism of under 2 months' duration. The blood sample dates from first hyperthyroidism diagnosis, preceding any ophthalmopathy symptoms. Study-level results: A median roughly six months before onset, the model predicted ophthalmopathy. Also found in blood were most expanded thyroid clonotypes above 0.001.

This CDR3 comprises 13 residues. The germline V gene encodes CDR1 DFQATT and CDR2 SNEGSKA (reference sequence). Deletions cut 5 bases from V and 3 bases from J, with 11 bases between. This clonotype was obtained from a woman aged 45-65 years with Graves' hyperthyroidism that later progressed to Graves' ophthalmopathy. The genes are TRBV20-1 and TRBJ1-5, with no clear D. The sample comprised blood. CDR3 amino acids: CSAPSGSNQPQHF. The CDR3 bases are TGCAGTGCTCCCTCTGGGTCCAATCAGCCCCAGCATTTT.